The 27 T cell receptor beta chains given below trace back to one sample, sequenced in a study of memory CD4+ T cells and cytomegalovirus serostatus. Repertoires were generated with immunoSEQ multiplex PCR, while TCRdb's copy carries only in-frame clones and drops some. The sample records some 56,000 clones, around 80% being singletons. Single viable CD3+CD4+CD8-CD45RO+ cells were sorted as the memory CD4+ T cells. Sequenced: memory CD4+ T cells from blood. The receptors originated from an adult in good health and CMV-seronegative.

CDR3 in amino acids: CASSQSFRDTYGYTF. Here the CDR3 DNA reads TGCGCCAGCAGTCAATCTTTCCGGGACACTTATGGCTACACCTTC. V gene TRBV23-1 combines with J gene TRBJ1-2, with D perhaps TRBD1 (6 bases). TRBV23-1 is labeled an ORF, and its function is uncertain. V gave up 0 bases and J gave up 5 bases, with 13 bases separating them. The CDR3 sequence is 15 residues long.

V and J are TRBV5-4 and TRBJ2-4; D is ambiguous. Trimming removed 5 bases at V and 0 bases at J, with 15 bases between. Germline values: CDR1 SGHNT, CDR2 YYREEE (reference sequence). The CDR3 has 16 residues. CDR3 in DNA: TGTGCCAGCAGTTCCATCCCTAGGCAAGCCAAAAACATTCAGTACTTC. Amino acids: CASSSIPRQAKNIQYF.

The chain carries TRBV11-3 and TRBJ2-5, with D perhaps matching TRBD1 (7 bases). Germline CDR1 SGHNT, CDR2 YENEEA. Between the trimmed V and J ends, which lost 5 bases and 4 bases, there was a span of 17 bases. The CDR3 is 15 amino acids. CDR3 loop: CASSSRQGGLETQYF. CDR3 DNA sequence: TGTGCCAGCAGCAGCCGACAGGGAGGTTTAGAGACCCAGTACTTC.

This chain connects TRBV10-1 to TRBJ1-2; 12 bases are shared with TRBD1. CDR3 length: 16 amino acids. V was clipped by 1 base and J by 5 bases; unmatched bases: 5. The germline gives CDR1 WNHNN, CDR2 SYGVQD (reference sequence). The CDR3 loop reads CASSELGTGGGYGYTF. The CDR3, as DNA: TGCGCCAGCAGTGAGTTGGGGACAGGGGGCGGTTATGGCTACACCTTC.

V usage is TRBV10-3 and J usage is TRBJ1-1; 8 bases agree with TRBD1. The CDR3 runs 13 residues. Trimming cost V 10 bases and J 1 base; bases outside gene matches: 5. The germline V gene has CDR1 ENHRY and CDR2 SYGVKD. The CDR3 loop is CATDGTGNTEAFF. CDR3 coding DNA: TGTGCCACCGATGGGACAGGGAACACTGAAGCTTTCTTT.

The rearrangement links TRBV29-1 to TRBJ2-3; TRBD2 matches 12 bases. The CDR3 runs to 14 residues. After removal of 6 bases from V and 2 bases from J, the junction contained 3 bases not matched to a gene. Germline CDR1 SQVTM, CDR2 ANQGSEA. The CDR3 here is CSVTSGGPTDTQYF. In DNA form, the CDR3 reads TGCAGCGTAACTAGCGGGGGGCCCACAGATACGCAGTATTTT.

The genes are TRBV5-4 and TRBJ2-2; the match to TRBD2 covers 12 bases. With 4 bases clipped from V and 4 bases from J, the junction kept 11 bases outside the gene matches. CDR1 is SGHNT and CDR2 is YYREEE in the germline V gene (reference sequence). The CDR3 is made up of 18 amino acids. The DNA for the CDR3 is TGTGCCAGCAGCCCCAGGGCGCTAGCGGGGGGGCCCACCGGGGAGCTGTTTTTT. It codes for CASSPRALAGGPTGELFF. Using reference TRBV5-4 and TRBJ2-2 for the parts outside the CDR3, the full variable domain is ETGVTQSPTHLIKTRGQQVTLRCSSQSGHNTVSWYQQALGQGPQFIFQYYREEENGRGNFPPRFSGLQFPNYSSELNVNALELDDSALYLCASSPRALAGGPTGELFFGEGSRLTVL.

The chain couples TRBV7-9 to TRBJ1-2; D ambiguous. Germline V gene lookup returns CDR1 SEHNR and CDR2 FQNEAQ (reference sequence). V was cut by 2 bases and J by 4 bases, with 8 bases left in between. The CDR3 runs to 13 residues. In DNA form, the CDR3 reads TGTGCCAGCAGCTTAATTGACGGCTATGGCTACACCTTC. It translates to CASSLIDGYGYTF. Supplemented by reference TRBV7-9 and TRBJ1-2, the full variable domain reads DTGVSQNPRHKITKRGQNVTFRCDPISEHNRLYWYRQTLGQGPEFLTYFQNEAQLEKSRLLSDRFSAERPKGSFSTLEIQRTEQGDSAMYLCASSLIDGYGYTFGSGTRLTVV.

V usage is TRBV7-9 and J usage is TRBJ1-1; TRBD1 agrees at 7 bases. The length of the CDR3 is 14 residues. From germline, CDR1 is SEHNR and CDR2 FQNEAQ (reference sequence). V dropped 5 bases and J dropped 9; count of bases not matched to a gene: 12. CDR3 sequence (DNA): TGTGCCAGCAGCATACAGGGGAGCGCCGCCCAAGCTTTCTTT. Translating gives CASSIQGSAAQAFF.

This chain joins TRBV5-1 and TRBJ1-6, with D tentatively TRBD1 (5 bases). Looked up from germline, CDR1 is SGHRS and CDR2 is YFSETQ. The CDR3 has 15 amino acids. Trimming shortened V by 1 base and J by 7 bases, and 12 bases separated the two germline ends. The CDR3 region is CASSLNVQGNSPLHF. CDR3 bases: TGCGCCAGCAGCTTGAATGTCCAGGGAAATTCACCCCTCCACTTT.

The J gene is TRBJ2-7, the V gene TRBV28, with D possibly being TRBD2 (5 bases). There are 15 residues in the CDR3. Trimming removed 4 bases at V and 4 bases at J, with 17 bases between. In germline, CDR1 is MDHEN, CDR2 SYDVKM. This CDR3 reads CASSSPTPREYEQYF. CDR3 bases: TGTGCCAGCAGTTCCCCGACACCTAGGGAGTACGAGCAGTACTTC. Combining the CDR3 with reference TRBV28 and TRBJ2-7 gives the whole variable domain DVKVTQSSRYLVKRTGEKVFLECVQDMDHENMFWYRQDPGLGLRLIYFSYDVKMKEKGDIPEGYSVSREKKERFSLILESASTNQTSMYLCASSSPTPREYEQYFGPGTRLTVT.

This sequence joins TRBV19 and TRBJ1-5; TRBD1 is a possible D gene (5 bases). Germline V CDR1 and CDR2: LNHDA, SQIVND (reference sequence). This CDR3 comprises 17 residues. Trimming left V 5 bases short and J 0 bases short, with 17 bases between. The CDR3 region has the DNA TGTGCCAGTAGTCCCCCGGGGAGGGGAGATAGCAATCAGCCCCAGCATTTT. It is translated as CASSPPGRGDSNQPQHF. Using reference TRBV19 and TRBJ1-5 for the parts outside the CDR3, the full variable domain is DGGITQSPKYLFRKEGQNVTLSCEQNLNHDAMYWYRQDPGQGLRLIYYSQIVNDFQKGDIAEGYSVSREKKESFPLTVTSAQKNPTAFYLCASSPPGRGDSNQPQHFGDGTRLSIL.

This clone came up a few times. The CDR3 reads CASSLDRGHTEAFF. The CDR3 bases are TGCGCCAGCAGCCTCGACAGGGGGCACACTGAAGCTTTCTTT. The V and J genes are TRBV5-1 and TRBJ1-1; 10 bases agree with TRBD1. Germline V lookup: CDR1 SGHRS, CDR2 YFSETQ. V gave up 4 bases and J gave up 3 bases; unmatched junction bases: 3. CDR3 length: 14 amino acids.

CDR3: CASSQGGAYSPLHF. The CDR3 coding sequence is TGTGCCAGCAGCCAAGGGGGCGCGTATTCACCCCTCCACTTT. The chain is built from TRBV2 and TRBJ1-6, with TRBD1 identical over 7 bases. With V trimmed by 6 bases and J by 8 bases, 7 bases remained unmatched. CDR1 and CDR2 from the germline V gene are SNHLY and FYNNEI. The CDR3 spans 14 residues. Supplemented by reference TRBV2 and TRBJ1-6, the full variable domain reads EPEVTQTPSHQVTQMGQEVILRCVPISNHLYFYWYRQILGQKVEFLVSFYNNEISEKSEIFDDQFSVERPDGSNFTLKIRSTKLEDSAMYFCASSQGGAYSPLHFGNGTRLTVT.

The rearrangement joins TRBV30 to TRBJ2-7, with 8 positions matching TRBD1. The CDR3 contains 14 residues. In germline, CDR1 is GTSNPN, CDR2 SVGIG (reference sequence). With 1 base clipped from V and 6 bases from J, the junction kept 8 bases outside the gene matches. CDR3 sequence reads: CAWSGPHRGVEQYF. CDR3 DNA sequence: TGTGCCTGGAGTGGTCCTCACAGGGGGGTCGAGCAGTACTTC.

This clone was recorded only once. This sequence joins TRBV19 and TRBJ2-4; 9 bases align to TRBD1. After removal of 7 bases from V and 0 bases from J, the junction contained 19 bases not matched to a gene. The CDR3 contains 20 residues. The germline gives CDR1 LNHDA, CDR2 SQIVND (reference sequence). CDR3 protein: CASTARRGQGNGLAKNIQYF. CDR3 nucleotide sequence: TGTGCCAGTACCGCCCGTCGGGGACAGGGTAATGGGCTAGCCAAAAACATTCAGTACTTC.

The chain couples TRBV7-2 to TRBJ2-3, with 11 nucleotides matching TRBD2. CDR1 is SGHTA, CDR2 FQGNSA, per germline. V was clipped by 5 bases and J by 0 bases; unmatched bases: 4. The CDR3 length is 16 residues. The CDR3 nucleotides are TGTGCCAGCAGCCCACGACTAGCGGGGAGCACAGATACGCAGTATTTT. It encodes CASSPRLAGSTDTQYF. Variable domain in full (rest from reference TRBV7-2 and TRBJ2-3): GAGVSQSPSNKVTEKGKDVELRCDPISGHTALYWYRQSLGQGLEFLIYFQGNSAPDKSGLPSDRFSAERTGGSVSTLTIQRTQQEDSAVYLCASSPRLAGSTDTQYFGPGTRLTVL.

The J gene is TRBJ1-5, the V gene TRBV25-1; no reliable D call. V was pared by 2 bases and J by 6 bases, with 5 bases between. CDR1 MGHDK and CDR2 SYGVNS come from the germline V gene. This CDR3 has 12 amino acids. CDR3 DNA: TGTGCCAGCAGTGAAGCCGGTCAGCCCCAGCATTTT. Protein sequence: CASSEAGQPQHF.

The chain joins TRBV7-2 to TRBJ1-2; 11 positions agree with TRBD1. The CDR3 sequence is 15 residues long. Unmatched junction bases numbered 8, after V lost 3 bases and J lost 8 bases. Germline CDR1 is SGHTA and CDR2 is FQGNSA. The CDR3 coding sequence is TGTGCCAGCAGCTTCGGGGACAGGGGGACGAAGGGCTACACCTTC. Translated, it gives CASSFGDRGTKGYTF. Full variable domain (rest looked up from reference TRBV7-2 and TRBJ1-2): GAGVSQSPSNKVTEKGKDVELRCDPISGHTALYWYRQSLGQGLEFLIYFQGNSAPDKSGLPSDRFSAERTGGSVSTLTIQRTQQEDSAVYLCASSFGDRGTKGYTFGSGTRLTVV.

The V gene is TRBV2, the J gene TRBJ2-3; 8 bases fit TRBD2. This CDR3 is built from 15 residues. Germline V gives CDR1 SNHLY, CDR2 FYNNEI. V shed 7 bases and J 6 bases; nucleotides not matched to a gene: 12. CDR3 DNA sequence: TGTGCCAGCAAGGATAGGTCTAGCGGGCACGATACGCAGTATTTT. This codes for CASKDRSSGHDTQYF.

The J gene is TRBJ1-6, the V gene TRBV28; 9 bases align to TRBD1. The V and J ends lost 11 bases and 8 bases, in that order; junction bases with no gene match: 10. Looked up from germline, CDR1 is MDHEN and CDR2 is SYDVKM. The CDR3 spans 14 residues. CDR3 nucleotide sequence: TGTGCCTGTACGTGGGGACAGGGAGATTCACCCCTCCACTTT. It encodes CACTWGQGDSPLHF.

The chain links TRBV15 to TRBJ1-2, with TRBD1 matching 9 bases. This CDR3 has 14 residues. The germline CDR1 and CDR2 sequences are LNHNV and YYDKDF (reference sequence). V lost 3 bases and J lost 5; bases outside the gene matches: 4. DNA of the CDR3: TGTGCCACCAGCAGGGGACAGGGAGGATATGGCTACACCTTC. It yields the protein CATSRGQGGYGYTF.

This clone has more than one count but fewer than ten. The chain uses TRBV13 and TRBJ2-7, with a tentative D call TRBD1 (6 bases). V was cut by 3 bases and J by 2 bases, with 8 bases left in between. From germline, CDR1 is PRHDT and CDR2 FYEKMQ (reference sequence). The CDR3 length is 13 residues. CDR3 protein: CASSLKGAYEQYF. The CDR3 DNA is TGTGCCAGCAGCTTGAAGGGGGCCTACGAGCAGTACTTC.

This chain joins TRBV6-1 and TRBJ2-5, with D perhaps TRBD2 (5 bases). Germline CDR1 is MNHNS and CDR2 is SASEGT. V was cut by 8 bases and J by 7 bases, with 20 bases left in between. The CDR3 is 14 residues long. Written as DNA, the CDR3 is TGTGCCAGCGGCCCACGAGGGCGGAGAGGGACCCAGTACTTC. This translates into CASGPRGRRGTQYF.

J is TRBJ1-3 and V is TRBV18; D is perhaps TRBD1 (6 bases). Deletions cut 3 bases from V and 2 bases from J, with 11 bases between. The CDR3 loop spans 15 amino acids. Germline V gene sequence: CDR1 KGHSH, CDR2 LQKENI. CDR3: CASSPLTGAGNTIYF. CDR3 coding DNA: TGTGCCAGCTCACCTTTGACAGGCGCTGGAAACACCATATATTTT.

The chain recombines TRBV10-3 with TRBJ2-5; 11 positions match TRBD2. V dropped 6 bases and J dropped 2; count of bases not matched to a gene: 5. In germline, CDR1 is ENHRY, CDR2 SYGVKD. The CDR3 has 15 residues. CDR3 protein: CAISSSGGSQETQYF. CDR3 nucleotide sequence: TGTGCCATCAGCTCTAGCGGGGGGTCGCAAGAGACCCAGTACTTC.

Only a few counts were recorded for this clone. This rearrangement joins TRBV10-3 to TRBJ2-3; 11 positions match TRBD2. Germline assignment: CDR1 ENHRY and CDR2 SYGVKD. The CDR3 runs to 15 residues. With V trimmed by 6 bases and J by 5 bases, 7 bases remained unmatched. For the CDR3, the DNA is TGTGCCATCAGGGGAGGGCTAGCGGGGGGAGATACGCAGTATTTT. This translates into CAIRGGLAGGDTQYF.